These 8 T cell receptor beta chains were sequenced from one sample in a study of blood T cells in healthy people across ages. Using a J-beta primer mix together with a sample-barcoded 5' primer, a second PCR was run for roughly 6 to 11 cycles. One entry per CDR3 protein results from TCRdb running MiXCR on the 5' RACE reads. Found here are 1.8 million or so distinct CDR3 sequences, around 40% of them singletons; the top ten hold 23%. Sequenced: blood. The receptor set was obtained from a human donor in good health.

In its sample, this clonotype was seen once. The chain is built from TRBV6-1 and TRBJ1-5; D uncertain. In germline, CDR1 is MNHNS, CDR2 SASEGT. Deletions cut 10 bases from V and 3 bases from J, with 28 bases between. The CDR3 extends over 18 amino acids. As DNA, the CDR3 is TGTGCCACCAATCCGACGTCCGGTAGTTCCAGGCACAATCAGCCCCAGCATTTT. This codes for CATNPTSGSSRHNQPQHF.

This clonotype showed up just once. The chain uses TRBV7-9 and TRBJ2-5, with 9 bases aligning to TRBD2. CDR1 and CDR2 (germline): SEHNR, FQNEAQ (reference sequence). The CDR3 is 16 amino acids. Trimming removed 6 bases from V and 3 bases from J; junction bases left unmatched: 11. The chain's CDR3 is CASSLMAGGTKETQYF. CDR3 sequence (DNA): TGTGCCAGCAGTTTAATGGCGGGGGGGACCAAAGAGACCCAGTACTTC.

This clonotype was seen more than once but under ten times. The chain links TRBV12-3 or TRBV12-4 to TRBJ2-1; 7 bases are a match to TRBD2. Trimming removed 3 bases from V and 5 bases from J; junction bases left unmatched: 4. The CDR3 has 14 amino acids. CDR3 nucleotide sequence: TGTGCCAGCAGTTTGTCCCGGGGGGACAATGAGCAGTTCTTC. This gives the protein CASSLSRGDNEQFF.

The rearrangement uses TRBV12-3 or TRBV12-4 and TRBJ1-1; D is unresolved. The germline V and J ends were trimmed by 2 bases and 5 bases, with 9 bases remaining between them. The length of the CDR3 is 13 residues. The CDR3 is CASSLQEGTEAFF. As DNA, the CDR3 is TGTGCCAGCAGTTTACAGGAAGGGACTGAAGCTTTCTTT.

This clonotype was observed a few times. The chain has TRBV4-2 and TRBJ1-2; maybe TRBD1 (6 bases). CDR3 length: 15 amino acids. V shed 3 bases and J shed 3 bases, with 14 bases lying between them. Germline V lookup: CDR1 LGHNA, CDR2 YNFKEQ. The CDR3 coding sequence is TGTGCCAGCAGCCAGCAAAGGACAGCCTACTATGGCTACACCTTC. This sequence encodes CASSQQRTAYYGYTF.

The chain has TRBV6-1 and TRBJ1-2; D remains ambiguous. Germline V CDR1 and CDR2: MNHNS, SASEGT. With 3 bases removed from V and 4 bases from J, the gap between germline ends came to 15 bases. The CDR3 contains 15 residues. The CDR3 region has the DNA TGTGCCAGCAGTGAGGGGTACGGGGAGGCCTATGGCTACACCTTC. It is translated as CASSEGYGEAYGYTF.

The V gene is TRBV9, the J gene TRBJ2-7, with D perhaps TRBD2 (5 bases). Trimming took off 0 bases at V and 7 bases at J, with 11 bases between the two ends. This CDR3 has 13 amino acids. Germline V gene lookup returns CDR1 SGDLS and CDR2 YYNGEE. In DNA, the CDR3 is TGTGCCAGCAGCGTAGTGAGTAGCGAGGAGCAGTACTTC. This sequence encodes CASSVVSSEEQYF.

CDR3 DNA: TGTACCAGCAGCTCTCATCGGGTTGGGTTCTATGGCTACACCTTC. Encoded protein: CTSSSHRVGFYGYTF. V and J are TRBV7-2 and TRBJ1-2; D is unclear. Germline CDR1 and CDR2: SGHTA and FQGNSA. Trimming removed 4 bases at V and 4 bases at J, with 16 bases between. The CDR3 has 15 amino acids.